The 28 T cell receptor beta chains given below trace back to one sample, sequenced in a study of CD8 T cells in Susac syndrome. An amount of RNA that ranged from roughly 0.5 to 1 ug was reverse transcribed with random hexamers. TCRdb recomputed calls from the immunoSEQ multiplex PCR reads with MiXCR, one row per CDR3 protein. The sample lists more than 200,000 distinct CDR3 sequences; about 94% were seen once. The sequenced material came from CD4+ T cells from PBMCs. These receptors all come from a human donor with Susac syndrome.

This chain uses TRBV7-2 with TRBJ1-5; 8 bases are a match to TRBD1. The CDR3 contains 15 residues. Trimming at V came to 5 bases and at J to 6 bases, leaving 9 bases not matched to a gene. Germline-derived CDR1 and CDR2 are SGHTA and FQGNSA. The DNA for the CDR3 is TGTGCCAGCAGCCAAGGGCAGGGGGCAGGTCAGCCCCAGCATTTT. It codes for CASSQGQGAGQPQHF.

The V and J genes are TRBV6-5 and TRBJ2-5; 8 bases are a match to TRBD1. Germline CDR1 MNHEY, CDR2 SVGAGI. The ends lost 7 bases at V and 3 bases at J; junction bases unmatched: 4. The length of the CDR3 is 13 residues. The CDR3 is CASIQTGEETQYF. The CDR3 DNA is TGTGCCAGCATACAGACAGGGGAAGAGACCCAGTACTTC.

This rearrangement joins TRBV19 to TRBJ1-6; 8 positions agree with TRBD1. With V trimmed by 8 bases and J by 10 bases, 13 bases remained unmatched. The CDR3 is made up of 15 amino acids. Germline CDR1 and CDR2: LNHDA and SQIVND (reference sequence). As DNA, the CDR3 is TGTGCCAGTTCGATTCGGACAGGGCGGAACTCACCCCTCCACTTT. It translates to CASSIRTGRNSPLHF.

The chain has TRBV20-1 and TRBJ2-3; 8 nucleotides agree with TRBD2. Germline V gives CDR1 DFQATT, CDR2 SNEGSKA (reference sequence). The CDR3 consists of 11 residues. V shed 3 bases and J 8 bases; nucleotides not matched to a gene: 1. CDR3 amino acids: CSASSGATQYF. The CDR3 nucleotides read TGCAGTGCTAGTAGCGGGGCTACGCAGTATTTT.

The CDR3 nucleotides are TGTGCCTGGAGCGAACAGGGGAGAAGAAGAAACACTGAAGCTTTCTTT. This codes for CAWSEQGRRRNTEAFF. The gene calls are TRBV30 and TRBJ1-1; TRBD1 matches at 7 bases. Germline-derived CDR1 and CDR2 are GTSNPN and SVGIG (reference sequence). CDR3 length: 16 amino acids. V trimming: 3 bases; J trimming: 2 bases; junction bases outside the gene matches: 12.

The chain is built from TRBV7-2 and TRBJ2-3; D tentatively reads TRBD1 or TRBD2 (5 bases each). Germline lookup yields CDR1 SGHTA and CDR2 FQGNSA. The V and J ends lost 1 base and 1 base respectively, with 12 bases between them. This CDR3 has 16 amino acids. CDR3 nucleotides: TGTGCCAGCAGCTTAGAGGGGAGCAGGGGCACAGATACGCAGTATTTT. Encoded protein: CASSLEGSRGTDTQYF.

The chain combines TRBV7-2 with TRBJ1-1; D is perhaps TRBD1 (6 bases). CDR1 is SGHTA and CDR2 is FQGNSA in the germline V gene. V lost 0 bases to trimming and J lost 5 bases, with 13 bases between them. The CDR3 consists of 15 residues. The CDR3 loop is CASSLAGGAGTEAFF. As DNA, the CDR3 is TGTGCCAGCAGCTTAGCGGGGGGCGCGGGGACTGAAGCTTTCTTT.

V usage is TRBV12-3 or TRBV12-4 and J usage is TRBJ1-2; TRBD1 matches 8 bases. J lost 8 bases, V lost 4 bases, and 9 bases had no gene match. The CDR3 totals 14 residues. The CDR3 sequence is CASSYPQGEGGYTF. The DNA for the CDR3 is TGTGCCAGCAGTTATCCACAGGGGGAAGGGGGCTACACCTTC.

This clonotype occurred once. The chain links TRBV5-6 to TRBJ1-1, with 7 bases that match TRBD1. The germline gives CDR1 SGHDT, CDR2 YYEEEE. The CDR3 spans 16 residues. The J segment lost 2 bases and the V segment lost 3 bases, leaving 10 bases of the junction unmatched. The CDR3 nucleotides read TGTGCCAGCAGCTGGGGTCGTTGGGACAGCAACACTGAAGCTTTCTTT. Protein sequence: CASSWGRWDSNTEAFF.

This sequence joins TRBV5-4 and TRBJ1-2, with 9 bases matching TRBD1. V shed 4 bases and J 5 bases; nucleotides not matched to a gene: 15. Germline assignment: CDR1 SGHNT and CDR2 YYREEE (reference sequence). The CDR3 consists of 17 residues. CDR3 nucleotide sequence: TGTGCCAGCAGCCGTGGCCGTCGGGACAGGGTTGAGTATGGCTACACCTTC. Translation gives CASSRGRRDRVEYGYTF.

CDR3 in amino acids: CASSPLRLGTANSPLHF. The CDR3 DNA follows: TGTGCCAGCAGCCCACTACGCCTTGGGACGGCTAATTCACCCCTCCACTTT. V is TRBV7-9 and J is TRBJ1-6; D possibly corresponds to TRBD1 (5 bases). The germline V and J ends were trimmed by 5 bases and 6 bases, with 20 bases remaining between them. The germline CDR1 and CDR2 sequences are SEHNR and FQNEAQ (reference sequence). This CDR3 contains 17 residues.

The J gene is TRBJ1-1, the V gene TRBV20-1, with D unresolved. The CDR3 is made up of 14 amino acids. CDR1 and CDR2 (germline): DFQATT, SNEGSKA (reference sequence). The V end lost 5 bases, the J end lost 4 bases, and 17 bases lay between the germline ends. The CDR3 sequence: CSALSGEGGTEAFF. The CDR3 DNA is TGCAGTGCTTTAAGCGGGGAAGGAGGCACTGAAGCTTTCTTT.

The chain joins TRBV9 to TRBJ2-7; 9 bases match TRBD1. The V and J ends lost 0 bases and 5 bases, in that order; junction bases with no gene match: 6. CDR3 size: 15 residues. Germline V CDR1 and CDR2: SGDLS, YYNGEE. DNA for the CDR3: TGTGCCAGCAGCGTAGAACAGGGGGCTTCCCACGAGCAGTACTTC. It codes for CASSVEQGASHEQYF.

The CDR3 reads CASSETSTETQYF. The CDR3 DNA sequence: TGTGCCAGCAGCGAGACTAGTACAGAGACCCAGTACTTC. V is TRBV2 and J is TRBJ2-5, with D possibly being TRBD2 (6 bases). The germline V gene encodes CDR1 SNHLY and CDR2 FYNNEI. The CDR3 has 13 residues. Between the trimmed V and J ends, which lost 6 bases and 4 bases, there was a span of 12 bases.

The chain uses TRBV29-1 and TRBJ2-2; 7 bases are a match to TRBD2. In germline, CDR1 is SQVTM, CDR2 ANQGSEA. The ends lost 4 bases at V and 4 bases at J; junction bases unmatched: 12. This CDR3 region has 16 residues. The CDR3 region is CSVVGGGDLSTGELFF. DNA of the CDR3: TGCAGCGTTGTGGGGGGGGGAGACCTCTCCACCGGGGAGCTGTTTTTT.

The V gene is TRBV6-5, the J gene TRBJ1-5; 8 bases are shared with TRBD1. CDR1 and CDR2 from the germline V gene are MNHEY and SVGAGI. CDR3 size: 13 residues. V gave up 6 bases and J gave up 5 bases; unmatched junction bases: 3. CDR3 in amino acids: CASRQDRDQPQHF. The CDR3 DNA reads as TGTGCCAGCAGACAGGACAGGGATCAGCCCCAGCATTTT.

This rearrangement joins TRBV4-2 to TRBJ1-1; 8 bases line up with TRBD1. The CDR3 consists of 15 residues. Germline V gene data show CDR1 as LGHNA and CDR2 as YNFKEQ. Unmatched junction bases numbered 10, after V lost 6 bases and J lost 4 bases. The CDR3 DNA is TGTGCCAGCAGAGGAGCCATCGGACAGGGCACTGAAGCTTTCTTT. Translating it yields CASRGAIGQGTEAFF.

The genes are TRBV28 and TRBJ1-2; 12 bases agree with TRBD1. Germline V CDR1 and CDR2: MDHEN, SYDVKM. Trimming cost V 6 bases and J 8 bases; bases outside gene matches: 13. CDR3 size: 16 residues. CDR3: CASSRGQGAGEGGYTF. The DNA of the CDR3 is TGTGCCAGCAGCCGGGGACAGGGGGCAGGGGAAGGAGGCTACACCTTC.

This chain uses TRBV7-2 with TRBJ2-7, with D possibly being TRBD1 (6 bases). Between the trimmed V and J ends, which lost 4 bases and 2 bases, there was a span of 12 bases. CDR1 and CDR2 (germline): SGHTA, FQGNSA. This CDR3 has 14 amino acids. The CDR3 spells CASSSDRSTYEQYF. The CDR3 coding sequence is TGTGCCAGCAGCTCCGACAGGTCCACCTACGAGCAGTACTTC. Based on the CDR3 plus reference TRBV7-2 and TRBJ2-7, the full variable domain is GAGVSQSPSNKVTEKGKDVELRCDPISGHTALYWYRQSLGQGLEFLIYFQGNSAPDKSGLPSDRFSAERTGGSVSTLTIQRTQQEDSAVYLCASSSDRSTYEQYFGPGTRLTVT.

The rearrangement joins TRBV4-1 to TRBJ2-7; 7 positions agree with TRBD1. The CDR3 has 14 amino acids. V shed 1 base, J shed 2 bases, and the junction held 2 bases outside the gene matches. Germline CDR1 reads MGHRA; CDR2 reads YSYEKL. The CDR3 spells CASSQVGTAYEQYF. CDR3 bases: TGCGCCAGCAGCCAAGTGGGGACAGCCTACGAGCAGTACTTC.

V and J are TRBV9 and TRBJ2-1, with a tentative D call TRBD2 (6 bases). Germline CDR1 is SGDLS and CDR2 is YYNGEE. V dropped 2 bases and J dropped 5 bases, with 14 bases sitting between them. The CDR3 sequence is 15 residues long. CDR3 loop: CASSVEAGMHNEQFF. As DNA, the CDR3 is TGTGCCAGCAGCGTCGAGGCGGGGATGCACAATGAGCAGTTCTTC.

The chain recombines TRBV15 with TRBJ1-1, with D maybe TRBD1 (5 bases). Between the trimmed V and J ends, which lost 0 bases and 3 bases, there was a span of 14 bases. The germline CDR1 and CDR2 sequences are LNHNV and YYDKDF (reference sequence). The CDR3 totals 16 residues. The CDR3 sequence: CATSRERAGTHTEAFF. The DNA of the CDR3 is TGTGCCACCAGCAGAGAGCGGGCAGGGACCCACACTGAAGCTTTCTTT.

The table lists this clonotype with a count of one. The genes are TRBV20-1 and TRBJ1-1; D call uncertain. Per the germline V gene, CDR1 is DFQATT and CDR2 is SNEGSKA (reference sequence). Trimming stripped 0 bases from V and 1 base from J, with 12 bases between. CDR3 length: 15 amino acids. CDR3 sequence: CSARDPSGGNTEAFF. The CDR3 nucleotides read TGCAGTGCTAGAGATCCATCGGGAGGGAACACTGAAGCTTTCTTT.

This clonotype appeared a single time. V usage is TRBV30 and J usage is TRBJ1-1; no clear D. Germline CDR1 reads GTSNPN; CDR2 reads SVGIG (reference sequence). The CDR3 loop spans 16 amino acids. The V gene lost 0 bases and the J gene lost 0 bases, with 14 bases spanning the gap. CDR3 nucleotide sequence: TGTGCCTGGAGTGTCGGGCCAGCAATCATGAACACTGAAGCTTTCTTT. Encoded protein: CAWSVGPAIMNTEAFF.

The CDR3 coding sequence is TGTGCCAGCAGTTACTCGAGCGGGGCGAACTATGGCTACACCTTC. Encoded protein: CASSYSSGANYGYTF. This chain connects TRBV6-5 to TRBJ1-2; possible D gene TRBD1, 5 bases. Germline lookup yields CDR1 MNHEY and CDR2 SVGAGI. The CDR3 contains 15 residues. Deletions cut 0 bases from V and 2 bases from J, with 10 bases between.

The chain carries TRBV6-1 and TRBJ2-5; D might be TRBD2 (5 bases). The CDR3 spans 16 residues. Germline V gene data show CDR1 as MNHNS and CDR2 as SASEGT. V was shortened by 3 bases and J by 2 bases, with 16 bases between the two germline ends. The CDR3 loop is CASSEWKRLIQETQYF. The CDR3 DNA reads TGTGCCAGCAGTGAGTGGAAGCGGCTCATTCAAGAGACCCAGTACTTC.

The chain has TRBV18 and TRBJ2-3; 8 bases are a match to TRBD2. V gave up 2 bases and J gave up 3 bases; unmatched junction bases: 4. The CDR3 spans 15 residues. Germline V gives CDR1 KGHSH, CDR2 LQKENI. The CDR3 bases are TGTGCCAGCTCACCAGCAGCGGGGGATACAGATACGCAGTATTTT. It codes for CASSPAAGDTDTQYF.

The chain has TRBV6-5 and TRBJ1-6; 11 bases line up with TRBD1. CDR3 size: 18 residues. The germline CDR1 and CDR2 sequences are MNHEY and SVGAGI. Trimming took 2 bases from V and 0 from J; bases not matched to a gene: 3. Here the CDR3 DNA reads TGTGCCAGCAGTTACGGGGGACAGGGGGGCTCCTATAATTCACCCCTCCACTTT. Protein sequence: CASSYGGQGGSYNSPLHF.